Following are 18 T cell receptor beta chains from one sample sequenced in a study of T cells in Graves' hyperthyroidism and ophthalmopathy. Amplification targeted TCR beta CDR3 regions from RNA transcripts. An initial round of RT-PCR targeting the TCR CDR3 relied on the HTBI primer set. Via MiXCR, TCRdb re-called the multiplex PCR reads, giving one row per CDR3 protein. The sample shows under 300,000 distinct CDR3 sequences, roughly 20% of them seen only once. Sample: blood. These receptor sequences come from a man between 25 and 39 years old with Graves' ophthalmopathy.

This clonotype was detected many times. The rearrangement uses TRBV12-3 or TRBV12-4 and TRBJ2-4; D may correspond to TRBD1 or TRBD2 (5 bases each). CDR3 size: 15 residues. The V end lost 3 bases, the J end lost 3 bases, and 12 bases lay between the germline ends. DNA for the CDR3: TGTGCCAGCAGTTTGATGGGGGAGAGCAAAAACATTCAGTACTTC. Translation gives CASSLMGESKNIQYF.

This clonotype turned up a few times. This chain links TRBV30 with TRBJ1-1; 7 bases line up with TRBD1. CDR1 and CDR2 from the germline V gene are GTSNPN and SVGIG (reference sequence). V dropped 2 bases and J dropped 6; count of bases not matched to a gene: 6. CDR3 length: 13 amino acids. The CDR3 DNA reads TGTGCCTGGAGTCCGGACAGGCCCGCTGAAGCTTTCTTT. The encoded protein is CAWSPDRPAEAFF.

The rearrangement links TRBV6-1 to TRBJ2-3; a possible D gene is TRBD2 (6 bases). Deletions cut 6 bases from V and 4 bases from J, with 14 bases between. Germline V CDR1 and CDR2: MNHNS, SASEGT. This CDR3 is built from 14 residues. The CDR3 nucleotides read TGTGCCAGCAGCCCCCGGGAGTGGGCAGATACGCAGTATTTT. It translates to CASSPREWADTQYF.

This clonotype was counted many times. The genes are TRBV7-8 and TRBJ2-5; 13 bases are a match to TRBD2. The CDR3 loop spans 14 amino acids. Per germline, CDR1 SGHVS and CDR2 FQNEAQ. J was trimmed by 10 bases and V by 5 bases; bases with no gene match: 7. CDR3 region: CASSLTSGRADQYF. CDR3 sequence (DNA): TGTGCCAGCAGCCTAACTAGCGGGAGGGCCGACCAGTACTTC.

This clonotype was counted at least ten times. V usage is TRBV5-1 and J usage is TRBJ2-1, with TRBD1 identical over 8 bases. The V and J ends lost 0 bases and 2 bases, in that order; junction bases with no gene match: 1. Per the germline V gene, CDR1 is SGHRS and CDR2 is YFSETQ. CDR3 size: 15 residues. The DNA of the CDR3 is TGCGCCAGCAGCTTGGGGGACAGGACCTACAATGAGCAGTTCTTC. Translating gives CASSLGDRTYNEQFF.

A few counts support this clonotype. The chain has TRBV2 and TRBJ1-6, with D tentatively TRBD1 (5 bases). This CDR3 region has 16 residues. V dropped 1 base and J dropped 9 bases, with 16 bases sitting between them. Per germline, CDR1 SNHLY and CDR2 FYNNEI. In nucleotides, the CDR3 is TGTGCCAGCAGTGAAGTTCCTAAGGACGGGGGTTCACCCCTCCACTTT. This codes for CASSEVPKDGGSPLHF.

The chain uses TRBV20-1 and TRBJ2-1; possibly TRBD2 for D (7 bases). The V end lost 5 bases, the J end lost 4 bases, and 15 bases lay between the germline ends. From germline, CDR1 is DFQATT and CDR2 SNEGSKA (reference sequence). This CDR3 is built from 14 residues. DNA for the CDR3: TGCAGTGCTCTGGGGGGGAGGGGGTACAATGAGCAGTTCTTC. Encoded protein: CSALGGRGYNEQFF.

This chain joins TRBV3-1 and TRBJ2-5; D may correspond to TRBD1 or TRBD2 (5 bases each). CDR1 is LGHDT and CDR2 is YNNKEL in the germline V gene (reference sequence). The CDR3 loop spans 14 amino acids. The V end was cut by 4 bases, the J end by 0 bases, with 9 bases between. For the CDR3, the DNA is TGTGCCAGCAGCCTGAGGGGAAACCAAGAGACCCAGTACTTC. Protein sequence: CASSLRGNQETQYF.

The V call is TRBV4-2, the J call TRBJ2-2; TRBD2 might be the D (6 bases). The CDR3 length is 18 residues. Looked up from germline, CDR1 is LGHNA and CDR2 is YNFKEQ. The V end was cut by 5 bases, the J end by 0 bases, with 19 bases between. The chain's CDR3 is CASSFQVPSVTNTGELFF. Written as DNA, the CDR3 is TGTGCCAGCAGCTTCCAGGTCCCTAGCGTAACGAACACCGGGGAGCTGTTTTTT.

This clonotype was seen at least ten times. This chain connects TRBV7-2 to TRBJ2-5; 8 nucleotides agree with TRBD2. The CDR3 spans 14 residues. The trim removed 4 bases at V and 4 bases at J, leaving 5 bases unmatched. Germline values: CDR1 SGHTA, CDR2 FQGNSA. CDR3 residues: CASSSPGLVETQYF. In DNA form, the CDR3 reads TGTGCCAGCAGCTCGCCGGGACTAGTAGAGACCCAGTACTTC.

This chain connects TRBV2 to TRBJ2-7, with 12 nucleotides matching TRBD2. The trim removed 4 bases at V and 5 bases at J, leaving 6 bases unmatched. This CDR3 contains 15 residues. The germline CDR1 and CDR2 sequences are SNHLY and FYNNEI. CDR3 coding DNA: TGTGCCAGCAGTGGACTAGCGGGAGTGAGAAACGAGCAGTACTTC. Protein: CASSGLAGVRNEQYF.

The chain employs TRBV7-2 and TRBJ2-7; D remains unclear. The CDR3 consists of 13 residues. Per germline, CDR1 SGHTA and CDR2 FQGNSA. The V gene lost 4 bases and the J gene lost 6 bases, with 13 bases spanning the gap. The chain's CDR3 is CASSWKVRVEQYF. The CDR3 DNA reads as TGTGCCAGCAGCTGGAAGGTTAGGGTCGAGCAGTACTTC.

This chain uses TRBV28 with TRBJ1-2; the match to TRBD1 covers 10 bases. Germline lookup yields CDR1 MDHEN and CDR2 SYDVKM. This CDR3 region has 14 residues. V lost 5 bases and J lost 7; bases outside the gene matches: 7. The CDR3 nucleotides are TGTGCCAGCAGTCGGGACAGGGGAGTGTTTGGCTACACCTTC. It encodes CASSRDRGVFGYTF.

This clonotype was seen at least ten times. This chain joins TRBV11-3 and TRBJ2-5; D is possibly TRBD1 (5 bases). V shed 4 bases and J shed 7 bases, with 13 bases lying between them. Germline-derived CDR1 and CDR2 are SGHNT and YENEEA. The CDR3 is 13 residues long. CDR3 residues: CASSSQEMGTQYF. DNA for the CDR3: TGTGCCAGCAGCTCACAGGAGATGGGGACCCAGTACTTC.

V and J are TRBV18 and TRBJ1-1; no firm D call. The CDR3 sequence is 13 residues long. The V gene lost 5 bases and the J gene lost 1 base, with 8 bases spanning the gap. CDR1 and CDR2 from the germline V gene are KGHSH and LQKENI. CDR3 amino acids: CASSDPRNTEAFF. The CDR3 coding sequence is TGTGCCAGCTCAGATCCCAGGAACACTGAAGCTTTCTTT.

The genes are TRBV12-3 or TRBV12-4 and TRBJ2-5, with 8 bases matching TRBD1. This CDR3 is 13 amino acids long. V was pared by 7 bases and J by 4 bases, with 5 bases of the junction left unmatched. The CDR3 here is CASKGTGGETQYF. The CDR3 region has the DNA TGTGCCAGCAAGGGGACAGGAGGAGAGACCCAGTACTTC.

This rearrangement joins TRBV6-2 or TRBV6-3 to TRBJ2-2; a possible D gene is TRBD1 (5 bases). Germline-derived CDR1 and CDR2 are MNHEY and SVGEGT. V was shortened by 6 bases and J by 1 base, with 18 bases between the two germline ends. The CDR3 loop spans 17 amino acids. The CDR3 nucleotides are TGTGCCAGCAGATCGGGCAGGACAATGAGGAACACCGGGGAGCTGTTTTTT. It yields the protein CASRSGRTMRNTGELFF.

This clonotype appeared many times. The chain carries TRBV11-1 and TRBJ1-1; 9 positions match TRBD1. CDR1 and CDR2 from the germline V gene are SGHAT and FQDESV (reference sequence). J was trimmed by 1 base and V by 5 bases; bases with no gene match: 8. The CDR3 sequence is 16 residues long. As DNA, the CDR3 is TGTGCCAGCAGCCTACCCCGGACAGGGGAGAACACTGAAGCTTTCTTT. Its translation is CASSLPRTGENTEAFF. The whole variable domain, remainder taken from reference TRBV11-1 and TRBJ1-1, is EAEVAQSPRYKITEKSQAVAFWCDPISGHATLYWYRQILGQGPELLVQFQDESVVDDSQLPKDRFSAERLKGVDSTLKIQPAELGDSAMYLCASSLPRTGENTEAFFGQGTRLTVV.